The 26 T cell receptor beta chains given below trace back to one sample, sequenced in a study of T cell changes during pregnancy in multiple sclerosis. Method: immunoSEQ multiplex PCR; TCRdb's copy keeps in-frame clones and lacks some. Of about 110,000 clones detected, 80% to 95% appear once; the ten largest clones hold roughly 0.78%. Sequenced material: peripheral blood, taken in the third trimester of pregnancy. These receptors came from a female donor in good health, enrolled as a control in a pregnancy study.

The genes are TRBV19 and TRBJ2-5; no firm D call. CDR1 and CDR2 (germline): LNHDA, SQIVND (reference sequence). This CDR3 has 14 amino acids. V was shortened by 3 bases and J by 6 bases, with 14 bases between the two germline ends. As DNA, the CDR3 is TGTGCCAGTAGTATCGACACTCAGGAAAAGACCCAGTACTTC. Its translation is CASSIDTQEKTQYF.

The chain couples TRBV15 to TRBJ1-4, with 9 bases identical to TRBD1. V shed 0 bases and J 5 bases; nucleotides not matched to a gene: 7. Germline V lookup: CDR1 LNHNV, CDR2 YYDKDF (reference sequence). This CDR3 spans 17 amino acids. This CDR3 is CATSRDLTGGWNEKLFF. The CDR3 nucleotides are TGTGCCACCAGCAGAGATTTGACAGGGGGTTGGAATGAAAAACTGTTTTTT.

The chain links TRBV4-2 to TRBJ2-7; TRBD2 aligns across 10 bases. The CDR3 is 15 amino acids. Germline CDR1 is LGHNA and CDR2 is YNFKEQ. The junction had 3 bases not matched to a gene; V was cut back by 4 bases and J by 0 bases. The CDR3 DNA follows: TGTGCCAGCAGCCTAGGGACTAGCGTCTCCTACGAGCAGTACTTC. It specifies CASSLGTSVSYEQYF.

A few counts support this clone. The same CDR3 can be traced to other DNA sequences in this sample. This rearrangement joins TRBV4-2 to TRBJ1-1; 9 bases are shared with TRBD1. After removal of 0 bases from V and 1 base from J, the junction contained 0 bases not matched to a gene. Germline V gene data show CDR1 as LGHNA and CDR2 as YNFKEQ. This CDR3 has 15 amino acids. The CDR3 is CASSQEGQGNTEAFF. CDR3 DNA: TGTGCCAGCAGCCAAGAGGGACAGGGGAACACTGAAGCTTTCTTT.

This chain uses TRBV4-3 with TRBJ2-1, with 9 bases lining up with TRBD2. J gave up 5 bases and V 5 bases, and 7 bases lay outside the gene matches. The germline V gene has CDR1 LGHNA and CDR2 YSLEER. The CDR3 consists of 15 residues. The CDR3 DNA sequence: TGCGCCAGCAGCGCTCTAGCGGGGAACGACAATGAGCAGTTCTTC. Translating gives CASSALAGNDNEQFF.

V and J are TRBV7-3 and TRBJ2-1, with 11 bases identical to TRBD1. V dropped 5 bases and J dropped 7; count of bases not matched to a gene: 10. This CDR3 has 16 amino acids. Looked up from germline, CDR1 is SGHTA and CDR2 is FQGTGA. This chain's CDR3 is CASSLSPGQGANEQFF. CDR3 nucleotide sequence: TGTGCCAGCAGCCTCTCACCCGGACAGGGGGCGAATGAGCAGTTCTTC.

This clone was seen just once. The CDR3 spells CASGNPVRGAWGYTF. The CDR3 DNA sequence: TGTGCCAGCGGTAATCCAGTACGGGGGGCTTGGGGCTACACCTTC. This rearrangement joins TRBV6-6 to TRBJ1-2; the D gene is possibly TRBD1 (6 bases). Trimming took off 8 bases at V and 8 bases at J, with 24 bases between the two ends. Germline V gene lookup returns CDR1 MNHNY and CDR2 SVGAGI (reference sequence). The CDR3 spans 15 residues.

V gene TRBV4-3 combines with J gene TRBJ2-1, with TRBD2 matching over 8 bases. V lost 0 bases and J lost 7; bases outside the gene matches: 5. Germline lookup yields CDR1 LGHNA and CDR2 YSLEER. The CDR3 covers 15 residues. CDR3 DNA sequence: TGCGCCAGCAGCCAAGATCGAACGGGGGGGAATGAGCAGTTCTTC. Protein sequence: CASSQDRTGGNEQFF.

This chain connects TRBV5-4 to TRBJ1-5; D is perhaps TRBD1 (5 bases). Germline V gene data show CDR1 as SGHNT and CDR2 as YYREEE (reference sequence). The ends were cut back, 0 bases at V and 1 base at J, with 5 bases in the middle. The length of the CDR3 is 14 residues. CDR3 DNA sequence: TGTGCCAGCAGCTTGGACAGGAGCAATCAGCCCCAGCATTTT. Its translation is CASSLDRSNQPQHF.

The chain recombines TRBV6-6 with TRBJ1-3; D unresolved. CDR1 MNHNY and CDR2 SVGAGI come from the germline V gene (reference sequence). The length of the CDR3 is 11 residues. V dropped 7 bases and J dropped 8 bases, with 9 bases sitting between them. The CDR3 sequence: CASTHGDTIYF. The CDR3 DNA reads as TGTGCCAGCACCCACGGGGACACCATATATTTT.

This clone was recorded only once. The V gene is TRBV9, the J gene TRBJ2-2, with TRBD2 as a possible D gene (6 bases). The CDR3 contains 17 residues. The V gene's germline CDR1 is SGDLS and CDR2 YYNGEE. V shed 5 bases and J shed 5 bases, with 22 bases lying between them. DNA of the CDR3: TGTGCCAGCAGTCCTCGGGTAGGAGGGAAAGGAACCGGGGAGCTGTTTTTT. It yields the protein CASSPRVGGKGTGELFF.

This clone was observed once. This chain links TRBV7-9 with TRBJ2-5; 7 bases match TRBD2. V shed 1 base and J 3 bases; nucleotides not matched to a gene: 2. Germline V lookup: CDR1 SEHNR, CDR2 FQNEAQ (reference sequence). This CDR3 has 14 amino acids. The CDR3 is CASSLGLAEETQYF. The CDR3 bases are TGTGCCAGCAGCTTAGGGCTAGCGGAAGAGACCCAGTACTTC.

This sequence joins TRBV10-3 and TRBJ2-1; 9 bases agree with TRBD1. The CDR3 spans 12 residues. Looked up from germline, CDR1 is ENHRY and CDR2 is SYGVKD. V lost 6 bases and J lost 8; bases outside the gene matches: 2. The CDR3 nucleotides read TGTGCCATCAGGGGACAGGGAGATGAGCAGTTCTTC. It is translated as CAIRGQGDEQFF.

The chain employs TRBV13 and TRBJ2-7; 7 bases fit TRBD1. The germline CDR1 and CDR2 sequences are PRHDT and FYEKMQ (reference sequence). This CDR3 region has 14 residues. Germline trimming cut 5 bases from V and 4 bases from J; bases unmatched to any gene: 8. The CDR3 DNA follows: TGTGCCAGCAGCCCTCGGGACAGCTTTTACGAGCAGTACTTC. Its protein is CASSPRDSFYEQYF.

The chain joins TRBV9 to TRBJ2-2, with D possibly TRBD1 on 8 matching bases. V gave up 3 bases and J gave up 4 bases, with 16 bases separating them. CDR3 size: 16 residues. Germline assignment: CDR1 SGDLS and CDR2 YYNGEE. The CDR3 reads CASSDGQGLSTGELFF. The DNA for the CDR3 is TGTGCCAGCAGCGATGGACAGGGACTAAGCACCGGGGAGCTGTTTTTT.

The gene calls are TRBV6-4 and TRBJ2-1; 15 nucleotides line up with TRBD2. This CDR3 region has 18 residues. The J segment lost 2 bases and the V segment lost 5 bases, leaving 7 bases of the junction unmatched. Germline CDR1 reads MRHNA; CDR2 reads SNTAGT. CDR3 DNA: TGTGCCAGCAGTAACTGGACTAGCGGGGGGGTGGCCTACAATGAGCAGTTCTTC. It specifies CASSNWTSGGVAYNEQFF.

The rearrangement uses TRBV19 and TRBJ2-2; D perhaps matches TRBD1 (6 bases). The CDR3 length is 14 residues. V was trimmed by 3 bases and J by 6 bases, leaving 11 bases between them. Germline V gene sequence: CDR1 LNHDA, CDR2 SQIVND (reference sequence). CDR3: CASSILAGAGELFF. The CDR3 DNA follows: TGTGCCAGTAGTATTTTGGCAGGGGCCGGGGAGCTGTTTTTT.

The chain uses TRBV7-3 and TRBJ1-2, with D tentatively TRBD1 (5 bases). Trimming pared 1 base from V and 8 bases from J, leaving 11 bases between. Germline V gene lookup returns CDR1 SGHTA and CDR2 FQGTGA. The CDR3 is 13 amino acids. The CDR3 bases are TGTGCCAGCAGCTTAAATTTTAGGGGCGGCTACACCTTC. Translating gives CASSLNFRGGYTF.

The CDR3 nucleotides read TGTGCCAGCAGTCAAGACAGTAGCAATCAGCCCCAGCATTTT. This sequence encodes CASSQDSSNQPQHF. This chain joins TRBV6-6 and TRBJ1-5, with TRBD1 as a possible D gene (5 bases). V lost 5 bases, J lost 0 bases, and 8 bases lay in between. Germline CDR1 and CDR2: MNHNY and SVGAGI (reference sequence). CDR3 length: 14 residues.

V usage is TRBV5-1 and J usage is TRBJ1-1, with D possibly being TRBD1 (5 bases). The CDR3 runs 13 residues. The V end was cut by 0 bases, the J end by 3 bases, with 6 bases between. CDR1 SGHRS and CDR2 YFSETQ come from the germline V gene. The CDR3 DNA is TGCGCCAGCAGCTTGGGGGGGGACACTGAAGCTTTCTTT. It is translated as CASSLGGDTEAFF.

As to this clone: Different DNA sequences within this sample yield the same CDR3. V gene TRBV27 combines with J gene TRBJ1-5, with 9 nucleotides matching TRBD1. Germline-derived CDR1 and CDR2 are MNHEY and SMNVEV (reference sequence). This CDR3 comprises 13 residues. The J segment lost 6 bases and the V segment lost 5 bases, leaving 2 bases of the junction unmatched. CDR3 sequence: CASSQDRGQPQHF. The CDR3, as DNA: TGTGCCAGCAGTCAGGACAGGGGTCAGCCCCAGCATTTT.

The V and J genes are TRBV29-1 and TRBJ2-7; 8 nucleotides line up with TRBD1. Trimming at V came to 4 bases and at J to 3 bases, leaving 5 bases not matched to a gene. Germline assignment: CDR1 SQVTM and CDR2 ANQGSEA. The CDR3 sequence is 13 residues long. For the CDR3, the DNA is TGCAGCGTTGCCGGGACAGGCCTCTACGAGCAGTACTTC. Protein: CSVAGTGLYEQYF.

This rearrangement joins TRBV4-3 to TRBJ1-4, with 10 bases identical to TRBD1. J lost 8 bases, V lost 3 bases, and 12 bases had no gene match. CDR3 length: 17 residues. Germline CDR1 LGHNA, CDR2 YSLEER. In nucleotides, the CDR3 is TGCGCCAGCAGCCAGGAGGGACAGGGGATAGGTTGGGAAAAACTGTTTTTT. Amino acid sequence: CASSQEGQGIGWEKLFF.

This chain joins TRBV10-3 and TRBJ1-1, with D uncertain. V shed 2 bases and J shed 0 bases, with 13 bases lying between them. The germline V gene encodes CDR1 ENHRY and CDR2 SYGVKD. This CDR3 region has 16 residues. Here the CDR3 DNA reads TGTGCCATCAGTGAGCAAGAACACCTCATGAACACTGAAGCTTTCTTT. Encoded protein: CAISEQEHLMNTEAFF.

The chain links TRBV5-6 to TRBJ1-3; tentatively, D is TRBD1 (5 bases). With 3 bases removed from V and 1 base from J, the gap between germline ends came to 11 bases. CDR1 is SGHDT, CDR2 YYEEEE, per germline. The CDR3 is 15 residues long. CDR3 DNA: TGTGCCAGCAGCTCCTTGACAGTATCTGGAAACACCATATATTTT. Translation: CASSSLTVSGNTIYF. The full variable domain, completed using reference TRBV5-6 and TRBJ1-3, is DAGVTQSPTHLIKTRGQQVTLRCSPKSGHDTVSWYQQALGQGPQFIFQYYEEEERQRGNFPDRFSGHQFPNYSSELNVNALLLGDSALYLCASSSLTVSGNTIYFGEGSWLTVV.

The chain combines TRBV30 with TRBJ2-1; 11 bases fit TRBD2. Germline CDR1 reads GTSNPN; CDR2 reads SVGIG (reference sequence). This CDR3 is built from 14 residues. V dropped 2 bases and J dropped 5; count of bases not matched to a gene: 2. The DNA of the CDR3 is TGTGCCTGGAGTCGGACTAGCGGGCACAATGAGCAGTTCTTC. This translates into CAWSRTSGHNEQFF. The complete variable domain, with remaining parts taken from reference TRBV30 and TRBJ2-1, reads SQTIHQWPATLVQPVGSPLSLECTVEGTSNPNLYWYRQAAGRGLQLLFYSVGIGQISSEVPQNLSASRPQDRQFILSSKKLLLSDSGFYLCAWSRTSGHNEQFFGPGTRLTVL.